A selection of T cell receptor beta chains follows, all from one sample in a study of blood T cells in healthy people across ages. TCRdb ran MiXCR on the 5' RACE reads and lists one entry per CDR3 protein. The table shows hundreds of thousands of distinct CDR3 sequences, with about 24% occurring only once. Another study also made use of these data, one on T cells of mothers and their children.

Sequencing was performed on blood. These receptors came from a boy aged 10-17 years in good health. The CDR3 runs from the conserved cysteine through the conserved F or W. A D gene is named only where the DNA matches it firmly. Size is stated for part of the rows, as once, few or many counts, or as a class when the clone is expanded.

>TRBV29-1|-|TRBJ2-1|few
TGCAGCGTTAGACGGGTAAGGGACAATGAGCAGTTCTTC
CSVRRVRDNEQFF
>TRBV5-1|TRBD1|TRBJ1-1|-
TGCGCCAGCAGCAAGGAGGGCGCGCGGACAGGGAACACTGAAGCTTTCTTT
CASSKEGARTGNTEAFF
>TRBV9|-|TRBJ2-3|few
TGTGCCAGCAGCGTAGTCCCGGGGTCAGATACGCAGTATTTT
CASSVVPGSDTQYF
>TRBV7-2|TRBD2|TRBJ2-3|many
TGTGCCAGCAGCTTACGACTAGCGGGAGTGTCCGATACGCAGTATTTT
CASSLRLAGVSDTQYF
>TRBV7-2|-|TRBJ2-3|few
TGTGCCAGCAGCTTAGGGGTCGGCTACGCGACAGATACGCAGTATTTT
CASSLGVGYATDTQYF
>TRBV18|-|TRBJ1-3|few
TGTGCCAGCTCGAGACAAGACGGCAGCTCTGGGAACACCATATATTTT
CASSRQDGSSGNTIYF
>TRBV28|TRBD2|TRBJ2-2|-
TGTGCCAGCAGTTTATTATCCCTTGGGCTAGCGGGGGACAAGAACACCGGGGAGCTGTTTTTT
CASSLLSLGLAGDKNTGELFF
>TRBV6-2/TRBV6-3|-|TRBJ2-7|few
TGTGCCAGCAGTTGTTCAGGGGCCTCCTGCGAGCAGTACTTC
CASSCSGASCEQYF
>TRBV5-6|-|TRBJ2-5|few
TGTGCCAGCAGCTTGGCGCGCCAACAAGAGACCCAGTACTTC
CASSLARQQETQYF
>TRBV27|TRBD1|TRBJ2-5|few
TGTGCCAGCAGTCCGCTACAGGGGGCGCTCGGAGAGACCCAGTACTTC
CASSPLQGALGETQYF
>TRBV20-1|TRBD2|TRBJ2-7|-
TGCAGTGCTCATCGGGGGGGGATCTACGAGCAGTACTTC
CSAHRGGIYEQYF
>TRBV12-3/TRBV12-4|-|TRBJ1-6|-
TGTGCCAGCAGTTTACGGGGTACCAGAAGCTCCTATAATTCACCCCTCCACTTT
CASSLRGTRSSYNSPLHF
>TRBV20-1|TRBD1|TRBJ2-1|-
TGCAGTGCTAGGACAGGGATTGAGCAGTTCTTC
CSARTGIEQFF
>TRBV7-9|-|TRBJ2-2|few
TGTGCCAGCTCAAGCGTAGGCACCGGGGAGCTGTTTTTT
CASSSVGTGELFF
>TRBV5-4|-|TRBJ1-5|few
TGTGCCAGCAGCCGTGGCCCCGGGAGCAATCAGCCCCAGCATTTT
CASSRGPGSNQPQHF
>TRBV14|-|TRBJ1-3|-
TGTGCCAGCAGCCAATCCCCCCAAGGCCTCTCTGGAAACACCATATATTTT
CASSQSPQGLSGNTIYF
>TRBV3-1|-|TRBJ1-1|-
TGTGCCAGCAGCCAGGTCATGAACACTGAAGCTTTCTTT
CASSQVMNTEAFF
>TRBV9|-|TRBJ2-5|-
TGTGCCAGCAGCGTAGCAAGGGTGGACGAGACCCAGTACTTC
CASSVARVDETQYF
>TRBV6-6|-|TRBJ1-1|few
TGTGCCAGCACCCGCGTCACTGAAGCTTTCTTT
CASTRVTEAFF
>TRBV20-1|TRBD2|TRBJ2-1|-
TGCAGTGCTAGCAGGAGCGGGAGCGGCGATGAGCAGTTCTTC
CSASRSGSGDEQFF
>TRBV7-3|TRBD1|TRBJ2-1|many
TGTGCCAGCAGCTTAGGGATACAGGGGAATGGCGAGCAGTTCTTC
CASSLGIQGNGEQFF
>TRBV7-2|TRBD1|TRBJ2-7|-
TGTGCCAGCAGCTTTCATCGCACCGACAGGGGGTACGAGCAGTACTTC
CASSFHRTDRGYEQYF
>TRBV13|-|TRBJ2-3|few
TGTGCCAGCAGCTTGATAGCGGACACAGATACGCAGTATTTT
CASSLIADTDTQYF
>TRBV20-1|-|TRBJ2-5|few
TGCAGTGCTAGCCAGGGGGAGACCCAGTACTTC
CSASQGETQYF
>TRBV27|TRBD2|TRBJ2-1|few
TGTGCCAGCAAAATAGGGACTAGCGGGTCCCATGAGCAGTTCTTC
CASKIGTSGSHEQFF
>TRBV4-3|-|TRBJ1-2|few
TGCGCCAGCAGCCAAGATTGGAAGCGAGCTAACTATGGCTACACCTTC
CASSQDWKRANYGYTF
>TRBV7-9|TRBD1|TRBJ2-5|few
TGTGCCAGCAGCTGGGGACAGGGCCCGGAGACCCAGTACTTC
CASSWGQGPETQYF
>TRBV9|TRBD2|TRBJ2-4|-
TGTGCCAGCAGCGGAGAACTAGCGGGGGGGGCAAACCACATTCAGTACTTC
CASSGELAGGANHIQYF
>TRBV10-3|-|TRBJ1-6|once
TGTGCCGTCCGGGATGTCGGTTCACCCCTCCACTTT
CAVRDVGSPLHF
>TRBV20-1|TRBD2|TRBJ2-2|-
TGCAGTGCTAGAATGCCTAGCGGGGACACCGGGGAGCTGTTTTTT
CSARMPSGDTGELFF
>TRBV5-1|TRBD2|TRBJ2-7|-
TGCGCCAGCAGTATCGCCACTAGCGGGTTATACGAGCAGTACTTC
CASSIATSGLYEQYF
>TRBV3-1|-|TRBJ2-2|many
TGTGCCAGCAGTTTAACCGGGGAGCTGTTTTTT
CASSLTGELFF
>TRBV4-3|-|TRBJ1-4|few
TGCGCCAGCAGCCAAGATAGCTCGTCAACTAATGAAAAACTGTTTTTT
CASSQDSSSTNEKLFF
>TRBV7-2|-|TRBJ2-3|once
TGTGCCAGCAGCGACGGCGCGGGCGTGGATACGCAGTATTTT
CASSDGAGVDTQYF
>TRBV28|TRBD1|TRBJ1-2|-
TGTGCCAGCAGTTCGACCCATGGGACAGGGAGCAATGGCTACACCTTC
CASSSTHGTGSNGYTF
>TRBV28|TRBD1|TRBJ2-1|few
TGTGCCAGCAGCCATCGCCCGGGACAGGGGGTGACTGAGCAGTTCTTC
CASSHRPGQGVTEQFF
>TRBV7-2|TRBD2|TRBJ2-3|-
TGTGCCAGCAGCTTAACGGGGGGGAGACTGGCAGATACGCAGTATTTT
CASSLTGGRLADTQYF
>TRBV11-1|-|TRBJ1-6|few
TGTGCCAGCAGCTTAGCGCGAGGGACCCCAGAGCGGTCCTATAATTCACCCCTCCACTTC
CASSLARGTPERSYNSPLHF